Each of the 25 T cell receptor beta chains below was sequenced from the same sample in a study of Graves' ophthalmopathy and Graves' hyperthyroidism. The study amplified TCR beta CDR3 regions using RNA transcripts. Amplification began with first-round RT-PCR using HTBI primers, then second-round multiplex PCR was performed. TCRdb fed the multiplex PCR reads into MiXCR, producing one record per CDR3 protein. The sample has about 240,000 distinct CDR3 sequences; 45% are singletons. The specimen sequenced was peripheral blood. These receptors were taken from an adult man with Graves' ophthalmopathy.

This rearrangement joins TRBV12-3 or TRBV12-4 to TRBJ1-2; D is uncertain. This CDR3 is built from 15 residues. Between the trimmed V and J ends, which lost 4 bases and 0 bases, there was a span of 12 bases. As DNA, the CDR3 is TGTGCCAGCAGTTCGTGGCAACCTGCTAACTATGGCTACACCTTC. Its translation: CASSSWQPANYGYTF.

V gene TRBV6-5 combines with J gene TRBJ1-2; D is ambiguous. V was cut by 6 bases and J by 13 bases, with 21 bases left in between. Germline V lookup: CDR1 MNHEY, CDR2 SVGAGI. The CDR3 loop spans 13 amino acids. The CDR3 DNA is TGTGCCAGCAGCCCCGTTGACGCCCTATGGGCCACCTTC. Translated, it gives CASSPVDALWATF.

Regarding this clonotype: The conserved final phenylalanine or tryptophan is absent from the CDR3, which likely points to a read error. The limits of the CDR3 on the DNA are not certain, so only TCRdb's listed CDR3 is given. The rearrangement links TRBV29-1 to TRBJ2-3; the table assigns TRBD1, which was not confirmed against the DNA. The CDR3 is 9 amino acids in total, end residues counted. CDR1 is SQVTM and CDR2 is ANQGSEA in the germline V gene. CDR3 sequence: CSVVPGTQL.

This chain connects TRBV29-1 to TRBJ1-1; 10 bases map to TRBD1. Germline values: CDR1 SQVTM, CDR2 ANQGSEA. The CDR3 totals 14 residues. The V and J ends lost 3 bases and 2 bases, in that order; junction bases with no gene match: 3. The CDR3 loop reads CSVDETGGNTEAFF. CDR3 coding DNA: TGCAGCGTTGACGAGACAGGGGGCAACACTGAAGCTTTCTTT.

Only a few counts were recorded for this clonotype. CDR3 bases: TGTGCCAGCAGCCGAAGAGTCCAAGAGACCCAGTACTTC. This sequence encodes CASSRRVQETQYF. J is TRBJ2-5 and V is TRBV9; D gene uncertain. The CDR3 is 13 residues long. Germline assignment: CDR1 SGDLS and CDR2 YYNGEE. The V and J ends lost 4 bases and 1 base respectively, with 8 bases between them.

With respect to this clonotype: A single base separates this from a much larger clone, so it may be a read error. The chain recombines TRBV15 with TRBJ1-1; D gene uncertain. Germline CDR1 reads LNHNV; CDR2 reads YYDKDF (reference sequence). CDR3 length: 13 amino acids. DNA for the CDR3: TGTGCCACCAGCAGAGATGGCGGCCGTGCAGCTTCCTTT. Translation: CATSRDGGRAASF.

The chain links TRBV7-2 to TRBJ2-2; D unresolved. CDR3 length: 13 amino acids. The V gene lost 5 bases and the J gene lost 5 bases, with 9 bases spanning the gap. Germline assignment: CDR1 SGHTA and CDR2 FQGNSA. CDR3 sequence (DNA): TGTGCCAGCAGCGTTAGAAATACCGGGGAGCTGTTTTTT. Translated: CASSVRNTGELFF. Variable domain in full (rest from reference TRBV7-2 and TRBJ2-2): GAGVSQSPSNKVTEKGKDVELRCDPISGHTALYWYRQSLGQGLEFLIYFQGNSAPDKSGLPSDRFSAERTGGSVSTLTIQRTQQEDSAVYLCASSVRNTGELFFGEGSRLTVL.

CDR3: CSARGTANEKLFF. The CDR3 nucleotides read TGCAGTGCTAGGGGGACAGCGAATGAAAAACTGTTTTTT. This rearrangement joins TRBV20-1 to TRBJ1-4, with 7 nucleotides matching TRBD1. This CDR3 comprises 13 residues. The germline V gene encodes CDR1 DFQATT and CDR2 SNEGSKA (reference sequence). V lost 3 bases to trimming and J lost 5 bases; unmatched junction nucleotides: 3.

The chain carries TRBV12-3 or TRBV12-4 and TRBJ1-1; D is ambiguous. The CDR3 extends over 16 amino acids. V was shortened by 3 bases and J by 0 bases, with 14 bases between the two germline ends. This chain's CDR3 is CASSFGRTELNTEAFF. The CDR3 DNA reads TGTGCCAGCAGTTTTGGGAGGACGGAGTTGAACACTGAAGCTTTCTTT.

This sequence joins TRBV7-9 and TRBJ2-7, with 12 bases fitting TRBD1. The CDR3 is 15 residues long. Germline V gene data show CDR1 as SEHNR and CDR2 as FQNEAQ (reference sequence). J lost 4 bases, V lost 5 bases, and 6 bases had no gene match. DNA of the CDR3: TGTGCCAGCAGCCTACGGGGACAGGGGGCTTACGAGCAGTACTTC. Its translation is CASSLRGQGAYEQYF.

In the case of this clonotype: Germline is not matched at one junction end, which may reflect a read error. The chain recombines TRBV4-1 with TRBJ2-7; perhaps TRBD1 as D (7 bases). Per germline, CDR1 MGHRA and CDR2 YSYEKL. This CDR3 contains 16 residues. The CDR3 loop reads CASSQGAGGSSYEQYF. CDR3 bases: TGTGCCAGCAGCCAAGGCGCAGGGGGGAGCTCCTACGAGCAGTACTTC.

This rearrangement joins TRBV7-9 to TRBJ1-2, with D unclear. Trimming removed 5 bases at V and 8 bases at J, with 9 bases between. This CDR3 has 11 amino acids. Germline values: CDR1 SEHNR, CDR2 FQNEAQ (reference sequence). The CDR3 nucleotides are TGTGCCAGCAGCGAAATGGGGGGCTACACCTTC. The encoded protein is CASSEMGGYTF.

A note on this clonotype: This could be a read error, since a much larger clone is one nucleotide away. J is TRBJ1-3 and V is TRBV7-2, with TRBD1 as a possible D gene (5 bases). Trimming shortened V by 4 bases and J by 0 bases, and 7 bases separated the two germline ends. The CDR3 is made up of 14 amino acids. CDR1 SGHTA and CDR2 FQGNSA come from the germline V gene. For the CDR3, the DNA is TGTGCCAGCAGCTCCGGGACCTCTGGAAACACCATATATTTT. Residues: CASSSGTSGNTIYF.

This clonotype has a handful of counts. The chain employs TRBV2 and TRBJ2-2; 8 bases match TRBD2. Losses at the gene ends were 7 bases for V and 7 bases for J; bases not matched to a gene: 8. The CDR3 consists of 14 residues. Germline loops: CDR1 SNHLY, CDR2 FYNNEI. CDR3 nucleotides: TGTGCCAGCAATGCGGGGGGCATAGGCGGGGAGCTGTTTTTT. Amino acid sequence: CASNAGGIGGELFF.

This clonotype has more than one count but fewer than ten. The chain carries TRBV12-3 or TRBV12-4 and TRBJ2-2; 7 nucleotides line up with TRBD2. The V gene end was trimmed by 2 bases and the J gene end by 4 bases; junction bases not matched to a gene: 4. The length of the CDR3 is 15 residues. CDR3 DNA: TGTGCCAGCAGTTTATGGCTAGCGGCCACCGGGGAGCTGTTTTTT. Translated: CASSLWLAATGELFF.

In its sample, this clonotype was seen a few times. The chain has TRBV4-1 and TRBJ1-4; D unclear. The CDR3 extends over 13 amino acids. Germline CDR1 and CDR2: MGHRA and YSYEKL. V was cut by 4 bases and J by 8 bases, with 11 bases left in between. The CDR3 loop is CASSRIQGEKLFF. CDR3 DNA sequence: TGCGCCAGCAGCCGCATCCAAGGCGAAAAACTGTTTTTT.

DNA for the CDR3: TGTGCCAGCAGCCCGGAGGTGAACGTTAGACAGCCCCAGCATTTT. It encodes CASSPEVNVRQPQHF. The gene calls are TRBV2 and TRBJ1-5, with D unresolved. The CDR3 loop spans 15 amino acids. V gave up 6 bases and J gave up 7 bases, with 19 bases separating them. CDR1 and CDR2 (germline): SNHLY, FYNNEI.

This clonotype was counted between two and nine times. This chain links TRBV7-2 with TRBJ1-2, with D perhaps matching TRBD1 (6 bases). Trimming removed 1 base from V and 7 bases from J, with 13 bases in between. CDR3 length: 14 residues. Germline CDR1 SGHTA, CDR2 FQGNSA. In DNA, the CDR3 is TGTGCCAGCAGCTTAGGGGACACTATGGGTGGCTACACCTTC. This encodes CASSLGDTMGGYTF.

Comments on this clonotype: This may stem from a read error, because a much larger clone lies one nucleotide away. The gene calls are TRBV29-1 and TRBJ2-7; possible D gene TRBD2, 6 bases. Germline CDR1 SQVTM, CDR2 ANQGSEA. The CDR3 covers 12 residues. V lost 7 bases to trimming and J lost 2 bases, with 12 bases between them. The CDR3 spells CSALGGTYEQYF. CDR3 nucleotide sequence: TGCAGCGCCCTCGGGGGTACCTACGAGCAGTACTTC.

The chain joins TRBV9 to TRBJ1-5, with D perhaps TRBD1 (6 bases). Germline V gives CDR1 SGDLS, CDR2 YYNGEE. Trimming pared 3 bases from V and 4 bases from J, leaving 11 bases between. This CDR3 is built from 14 residues. The CDR3 DNA is TGTGCCAGCAGCGGAGGACAGTTAAATCAGCCCCAGCATTTT. This encodes CASSGGQLNQPQHF.

This clonotype was seen ten or more times. The chain joins TRBV7-9 to TRBJ1-6; D may be TRBD1 (5 bases). CDR3 size: 14 residues. The germline V gene has CDR1 SEHNR and CDR2 FQNEAQ (reference sequence). V was clipped by 2 bases and J by 7 bases, with 9 bases between them. The CDR3 sequence is CASSLREGNSPLHF. As DNA, the CDR3 is TGTGCCAGCAGCTTAAGGGAGGGGAATTCACCCCTCCACTTT. Supplemented by reference TRBV7-9 and TRBJ1-6, the full variable domain reads DTGVSQNPRHKITKRGQNVTFRCDPISEHNRLYWYRQTLGQGPEFLTYFQNEAQLEKSRLLSDRFSAERPKGSFSTLEIQRTEQGDSAMYLCASSLREGNSPLHFGNGTRLTVT.

This clonotype was detected ten times or more. The chain links TRBV29-1 to TRBJ2-5, with TRBD1 as a possible D gene (6 bases). Germline lookup yields CDR1 SQVTM and CDR2 ANQGSEA. CDR3 size: 15 residues. V was clipped by 0 bases and J by 5 bases, with 16 bases between them. CDR3 sequence: CSVEDQGRGAETQYF. CDR3 nucleotide sequence: TGCAGCGTTGAAGATCAGGGCAGGGGAGCGGAGACCCAGTACTTC.

The chain employs TRBV20-1 and TRBJ2-5; possibly TRBD2 for D (7 bases). Germline CDR1 and CDR2: DFQATT and SNEGSKA (reference sequence). The CDR3 runs to 15 residues. V dropped 6 bases and J dropped 5 bases, with 22 bases sitting between them. The CDR3, as DNA: TGCAGTGCGCCGTCCCGGGGGGCGCTTTTGGAGACCCAGTACTTC. Translation: CSAPSRGALLETQYF.

The chain recombines TRBV19 with TRBJ1-2; 9 nucleotides match TRBD1. The CDR3 consists of 15 residues. The J segment lost 3 bases and the V segment lost 7 bases, leaving 9 bases of the junction unmatched. CDR1 LNHDA and CDR2 SQIVND come from the germline V gene (reference sequence). DNA for the CDR3: TGTGCCAGTACCCCCCGGACAGGGGTTGACTATGGCTACACCTTC. Translated: CASTPRTGVDYGYTF.

This clonotype was picked up one time. The chain combines TRBV7-2 with TRBJ1-2; 7 nucleotides align to TRBD1. This CDR3 is 16 amino acids long. The germline gives CDR1 SGHTA, CDR2 FQGNSA. J lost 2 bases, V lost 1 base, and 7 bases had no gene match. Written as DNA, the CDR3 is TGTGCCAGCAGCTTAGATCGGGGGACAGAGAACTATGGCTACACCTTC. Amino acids: CASSLDRGTENYGYTF.